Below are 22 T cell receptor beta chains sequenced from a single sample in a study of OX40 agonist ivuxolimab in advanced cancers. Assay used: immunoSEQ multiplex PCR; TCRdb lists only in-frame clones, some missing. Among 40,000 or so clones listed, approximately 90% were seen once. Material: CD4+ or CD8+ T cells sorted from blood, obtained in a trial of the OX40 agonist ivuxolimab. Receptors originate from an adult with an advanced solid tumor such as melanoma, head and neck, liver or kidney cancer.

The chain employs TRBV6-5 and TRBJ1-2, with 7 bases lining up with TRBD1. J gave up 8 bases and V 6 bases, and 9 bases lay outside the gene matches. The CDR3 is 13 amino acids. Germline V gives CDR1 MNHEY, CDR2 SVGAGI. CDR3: CASRGGQREGYTF. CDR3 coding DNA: TGTGCCAGCAGGGGGGGACAGAGGGAAGGCTACACCTTC.

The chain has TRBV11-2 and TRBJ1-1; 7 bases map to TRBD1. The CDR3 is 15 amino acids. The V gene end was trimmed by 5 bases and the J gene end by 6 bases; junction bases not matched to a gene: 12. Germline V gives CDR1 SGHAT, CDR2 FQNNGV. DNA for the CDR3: TGTGCCAGCAGCCACCGAGGACAGGTCGGCGCTGAAGCTTTCTTT. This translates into CASSHRGQVGAEAFF. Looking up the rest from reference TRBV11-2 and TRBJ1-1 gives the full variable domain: EAGVAQSPRYKIIEKRQSVAFWCNPISGHATLYWYQQILGQGPKLLIQFQNNGVVDDSQLPKDRFSAERLKGVDSTLKIQPAKLEDSAVYLCASSHRGQVGAEAFFGQGTRLTVV.

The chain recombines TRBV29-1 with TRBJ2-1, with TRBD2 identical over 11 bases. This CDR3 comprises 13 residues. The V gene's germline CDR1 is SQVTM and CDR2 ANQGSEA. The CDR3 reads CSSIAGGYNEQFF. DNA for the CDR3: TGCAGTTCCATAGCGGGGGGGTACAATGAGCAGTTCTTC.

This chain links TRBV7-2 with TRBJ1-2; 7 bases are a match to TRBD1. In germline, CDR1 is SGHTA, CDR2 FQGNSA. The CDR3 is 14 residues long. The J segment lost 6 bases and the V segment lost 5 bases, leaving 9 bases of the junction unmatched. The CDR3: CASSVPGQLNGYTF. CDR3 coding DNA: TGTGCCAGCAGCGTACCGGGACAGCTAAATGGCTACACCTTC.

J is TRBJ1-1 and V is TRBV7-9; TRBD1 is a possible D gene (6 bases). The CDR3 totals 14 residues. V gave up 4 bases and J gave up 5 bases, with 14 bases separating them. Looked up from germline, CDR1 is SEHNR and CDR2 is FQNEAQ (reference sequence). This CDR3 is CASSYSGAGTEAFF. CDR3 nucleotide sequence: TGTGCCAGCAGCTACTCGGGGGCGGGAACTGAAGCTTTCTTT.

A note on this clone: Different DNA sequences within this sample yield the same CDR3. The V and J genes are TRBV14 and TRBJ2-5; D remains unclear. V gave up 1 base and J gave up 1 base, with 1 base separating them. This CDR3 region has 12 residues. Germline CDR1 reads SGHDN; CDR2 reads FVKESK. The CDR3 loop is CASSQVQETQYF. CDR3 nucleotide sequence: TGTGCCAGCAGCCAAGTCCAAGAGACCCAGTACTTC.

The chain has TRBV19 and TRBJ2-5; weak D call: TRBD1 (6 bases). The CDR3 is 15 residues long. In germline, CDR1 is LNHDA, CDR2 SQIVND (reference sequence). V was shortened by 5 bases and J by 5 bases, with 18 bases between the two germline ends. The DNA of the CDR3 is TGTGCCAGTAGTTCAGGGGTTGGTAACGCGGAGACCCAGTACTTC. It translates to CASSSGVGNAETQYF.

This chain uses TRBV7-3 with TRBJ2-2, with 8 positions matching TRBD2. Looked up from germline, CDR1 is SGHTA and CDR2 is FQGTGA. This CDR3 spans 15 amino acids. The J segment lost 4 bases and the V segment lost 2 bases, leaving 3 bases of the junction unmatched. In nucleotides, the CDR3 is TGTGCCAGCAGCTTAGGTCTAGCGGGCACCGGGGAGCTGTTTTTT. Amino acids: CASSLGLAGTGELFF.

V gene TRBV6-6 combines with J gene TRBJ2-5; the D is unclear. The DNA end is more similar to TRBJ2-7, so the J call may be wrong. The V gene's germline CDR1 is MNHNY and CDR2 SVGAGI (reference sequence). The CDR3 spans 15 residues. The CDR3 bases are TGTGCCAGCAGTCTCAACCCTCCCCGACCGAACGAGCAGTACTTC. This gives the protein CASSLNPPRPNEQYF.

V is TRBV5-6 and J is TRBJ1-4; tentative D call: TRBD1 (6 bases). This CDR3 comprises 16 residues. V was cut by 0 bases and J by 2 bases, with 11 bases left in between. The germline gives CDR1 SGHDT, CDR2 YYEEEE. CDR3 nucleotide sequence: TGTGCCAGCAGCTTGGCCGAGGGGGGCACTAATGAAAAACTGTTTTTT. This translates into CASSLAEGGTNEKLFF.

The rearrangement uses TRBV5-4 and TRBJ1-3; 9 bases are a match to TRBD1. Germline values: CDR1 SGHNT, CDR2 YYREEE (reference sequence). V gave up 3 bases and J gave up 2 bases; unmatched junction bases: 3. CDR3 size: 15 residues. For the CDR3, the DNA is TGTGCCAGCAGCTCCTGGGACAGGGCTGGAAACACCATATATTTT. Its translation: CASSSWDRAGNTIYF.

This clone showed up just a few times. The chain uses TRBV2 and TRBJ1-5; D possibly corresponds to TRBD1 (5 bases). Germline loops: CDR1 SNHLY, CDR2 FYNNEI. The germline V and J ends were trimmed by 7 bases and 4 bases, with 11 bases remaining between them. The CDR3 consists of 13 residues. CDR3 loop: CASKGTDNQPQHF. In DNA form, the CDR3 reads TGTGCCAGCAAGGGGACCGATAATCAGCCCCAGCATTTT.

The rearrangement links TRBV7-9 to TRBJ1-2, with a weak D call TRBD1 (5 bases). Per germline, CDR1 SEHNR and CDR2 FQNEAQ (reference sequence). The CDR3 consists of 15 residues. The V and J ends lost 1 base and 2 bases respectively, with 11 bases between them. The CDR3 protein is CASSLGAGSNYGYTF. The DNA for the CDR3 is TGTGCCAGCAGCTTAGGGGCAGGGTCAAACTATGGCTACACCTTC.

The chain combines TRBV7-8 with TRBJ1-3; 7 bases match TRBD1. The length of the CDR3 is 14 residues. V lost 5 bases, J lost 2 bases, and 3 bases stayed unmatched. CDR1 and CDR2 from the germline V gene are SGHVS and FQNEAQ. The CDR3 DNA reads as TGTGCCAGCAGCCGCGGGACAGCTGGAAACACCATATATTTT. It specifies CASSRGTAGNTIYF.

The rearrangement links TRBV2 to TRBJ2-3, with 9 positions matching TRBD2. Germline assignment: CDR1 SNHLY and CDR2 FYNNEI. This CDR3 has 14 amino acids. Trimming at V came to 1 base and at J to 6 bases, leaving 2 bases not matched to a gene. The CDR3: CASSEVAGGDTQYF. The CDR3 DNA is TGTGCCAGCAGTGAAGTCGCGGGGGGGGATACGCAGTATTTT.

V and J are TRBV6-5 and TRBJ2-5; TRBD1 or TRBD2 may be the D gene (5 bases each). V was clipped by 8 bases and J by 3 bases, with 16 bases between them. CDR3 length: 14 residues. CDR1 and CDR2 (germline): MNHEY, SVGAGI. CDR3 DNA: TGTGCCAGCGGGTGGGGGAGACAGAAAGAGACCCAGTACTTC. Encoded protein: CASGWGRQKETQYF.

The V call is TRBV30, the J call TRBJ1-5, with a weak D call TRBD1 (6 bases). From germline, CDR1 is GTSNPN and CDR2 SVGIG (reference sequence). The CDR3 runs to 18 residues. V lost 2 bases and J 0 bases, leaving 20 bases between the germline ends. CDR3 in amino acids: CAWSSARGERYSNQPQHF. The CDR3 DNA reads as TGTGCCTGGAGTTCGGCAAGGGGGGAAAGGTATAGCAATCAGCCCCAGCATTTT. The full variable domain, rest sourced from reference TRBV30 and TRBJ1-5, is SQTIHQWPATLVQPVGSPLSLECTVEGTSNPNLYWYRQAAGRGLQLLFYSVGIGQISSEVPQNLSASRPQDRQFILSSKKLLLSDSGFYLCAWSSARGERYSNQPQHFGDGTRLSIL.

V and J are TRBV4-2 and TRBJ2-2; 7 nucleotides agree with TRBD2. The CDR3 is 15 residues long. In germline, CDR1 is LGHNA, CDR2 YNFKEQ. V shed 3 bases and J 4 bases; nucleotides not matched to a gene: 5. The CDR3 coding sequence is TGTGCCAGCAGCCATGGACTAGTTGGCACCGGGGAGCTGTTTTTT. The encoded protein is CASSHGLVGTGELFF.

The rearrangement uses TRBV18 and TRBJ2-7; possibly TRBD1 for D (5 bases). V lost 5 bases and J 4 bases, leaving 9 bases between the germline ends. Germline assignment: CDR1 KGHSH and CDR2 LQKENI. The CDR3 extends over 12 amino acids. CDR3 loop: CASSSTGYEQYF. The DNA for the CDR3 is TGTGCCAGCTCATCCACAGGTTACGAGCAGTACTTC.

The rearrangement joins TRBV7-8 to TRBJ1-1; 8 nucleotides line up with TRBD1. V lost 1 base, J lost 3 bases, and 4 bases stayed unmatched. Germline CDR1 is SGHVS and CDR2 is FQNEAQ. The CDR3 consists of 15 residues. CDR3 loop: CASSLVLRGHTEAFF. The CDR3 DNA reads TGTGCCAGCAGCTTAGTCCTCAGGGGGCACACTGAAGCTTTCTTT.

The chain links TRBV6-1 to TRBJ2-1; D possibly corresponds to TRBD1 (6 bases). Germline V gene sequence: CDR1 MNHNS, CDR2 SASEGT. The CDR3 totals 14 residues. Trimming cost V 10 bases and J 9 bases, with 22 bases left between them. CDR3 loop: CATYRVGRGGEQFF. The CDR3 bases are TGTGCCACCTACAGGGTCGGCCGAGGAGGTGAGCAGTTCTTC.

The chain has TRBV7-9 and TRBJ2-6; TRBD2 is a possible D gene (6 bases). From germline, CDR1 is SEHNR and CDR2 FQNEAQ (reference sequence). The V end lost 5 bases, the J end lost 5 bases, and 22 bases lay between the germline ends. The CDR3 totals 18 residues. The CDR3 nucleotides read TGTGCCAGCAGCGCCCGCCAAGGTACGGGGAGGAGGGCCAACGTCCTGACTTTC. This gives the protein CASSARQGTGRRANVLTF.